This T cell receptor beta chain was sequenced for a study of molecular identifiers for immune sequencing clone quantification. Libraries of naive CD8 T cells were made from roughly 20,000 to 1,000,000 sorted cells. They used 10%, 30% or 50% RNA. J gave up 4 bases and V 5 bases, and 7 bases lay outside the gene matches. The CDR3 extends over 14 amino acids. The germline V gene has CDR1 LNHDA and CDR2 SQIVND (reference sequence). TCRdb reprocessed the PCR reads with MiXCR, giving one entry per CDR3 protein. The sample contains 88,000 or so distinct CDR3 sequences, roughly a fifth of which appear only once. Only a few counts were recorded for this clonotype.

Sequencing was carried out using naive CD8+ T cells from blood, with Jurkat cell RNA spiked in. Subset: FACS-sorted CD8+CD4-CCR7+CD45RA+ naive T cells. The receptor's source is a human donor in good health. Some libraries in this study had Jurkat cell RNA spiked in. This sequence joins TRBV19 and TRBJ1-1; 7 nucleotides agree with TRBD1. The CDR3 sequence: CASSLQGLVTEAFF. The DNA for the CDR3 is TGTGCCAGTAGTTTACAGGGGTTGGTCACTGAAGCTTTCTTT.